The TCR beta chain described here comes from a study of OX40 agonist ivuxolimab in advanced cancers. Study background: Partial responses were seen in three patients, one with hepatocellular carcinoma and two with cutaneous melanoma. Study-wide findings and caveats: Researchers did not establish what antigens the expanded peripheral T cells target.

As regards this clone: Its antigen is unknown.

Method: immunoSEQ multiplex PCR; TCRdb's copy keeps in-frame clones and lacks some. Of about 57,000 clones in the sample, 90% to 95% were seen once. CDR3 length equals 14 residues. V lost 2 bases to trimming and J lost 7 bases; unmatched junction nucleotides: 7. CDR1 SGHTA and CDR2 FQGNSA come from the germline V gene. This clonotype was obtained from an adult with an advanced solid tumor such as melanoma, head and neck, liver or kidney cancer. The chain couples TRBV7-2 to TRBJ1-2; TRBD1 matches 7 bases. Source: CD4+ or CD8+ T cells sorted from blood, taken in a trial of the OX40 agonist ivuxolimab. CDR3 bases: TGTGCCAGCAGCTTAATCGAGGGGGCGCCTGGCTACACCTTC. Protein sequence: CASSLIEGAPGYTF.